The rows below give T cell receptor beta chains drawn from one sample of a study of cytomegalovirus exposure and HLA in healthy donors. The table came from immunoSEQ multiplex PCR; TCRdb's copy has only in-frame clones and leaves some out. The repertoire holds roughly 80,000 clones, with around 84% as singletons. Material for sequencing was PBMCs. Every receptor here comes from a woman aged 45 to 65 in good health and CMV-seronegative. CDR3s include the opening cysteine and the closing phenylalanine or tryptophan. Each record gives: J gene, V gene, CDR3 length, CDR3 protein.

>TRBJ2-3|TRBV5-3|15
CARRYKAGPTDTQYF
>TRBJ1-2|TRBV2|14
CASSPGTGIYGYTF
>TRBJ1-1|TRBV4-1|16
CASSQPTRDRGTEAFF
>TRBJ1-5|TRBV6-6|11
CASSTQGPQHF
>TRBJ2-2|TRBV7-9|15
CASSFDRGHTGELFF
>TRBJ2-3|TRBV7-2|16
CASRPPGNPSTDTQYF
>TRBJ1-4|TRBV11-2|18
CASSRDVGMAGESEKLFF
>TRBJ2-1|TRBV19|15
CASSISGGAESEQFF
>TRBJ2-1|TRBV27|15
CASSFGSYRYNEQFF
>TRBJ2-1|TRBV7-6|15
CASSPEREGPREQFF
>TRBJ2-1|TRBV5-3|11
CARSPVNEQFF
>TRBJ2-1|TRBV16|15
CASSQVRGRDNEQFF
>TRBJ2-3|TRBV5-1|14
CASSAQGNTDTQYF
>TRBJ2-1|TRBV5-4|14
CASSFDDLNNEQFF
>TRBJ2-2|TRBV19|12
CASSPYTGELFF
>TRBJ2-3|TRBV16|16
CASSQSFGQGPDTQYF
>TRBJ2-7|TRBV2|15
CASSEGGWSSYEQYF
>TRBJ1-5|TRBV9|16
CASSAGQGTKNQPQHF
>TRBJ1-3|TRBV9|16
CASSVGGRDRGNTIYF
>TRBJ2-5|TRBV5-1|15
CASSLAGTGGETQYF
>TRBJ1-1|TRBV29-1|13
CSVGQLMNTEAFF
>TRBJ2-3|TRBV2|16
CASKTGTSGRGETQYF
>TRBJ2-5|TRBV7-9|12
CASSSLQETQYF
>TRBJ2-1|TRBV7-3|16
CASSLNPLAVYNEQFF
>TRBJ2-3|TRBV5-6|15
CASSPRDTLTDTQYF
>TRBJ1-2|TRBV4-2|17
CASSQPTGTGTKYGYTF
>TRBJ1-2|TRBV19|14
CASNEENRDYGYTF
>TRBJ2-1|TRBV4-2|15
CASSPRGSSYNEQFF
>TRBJ2-3|TRBV13|16
CASSQQSGRALYTQYF
>TRBJ1-2|TRBV18|14
CASSPTDMNYGYTF
>TRBJ2-1|TRBV11-2|14
CASSENRVANEQFF
>TRBJ2-1|TRBV7-3|15
CASSPVWAGGNEQFF
>TRBJ2-3|TRBV2|21
CASSVRFLSLQGDSSTDTQYF
>TRBJ1-1|TRBV12-5|14
CASGPRGGNTEAFF
>TRBJ2-7|TRBV28|15
CASSGTSGRASEQYF
>TRBJ1-2|TRBV19|15
CASNIGVLLGYGYTF
>TRBJ1-5|TRBV6-4|15
CASTKHRGFDQPQHF
>TRBJ2-7|TRBV19|18
CASSIGASGRGRTYEQYF
>TRBJ2-2|TRBV5-1|15
CASSLQGMETGELFF
>TRBJ1-1|TRBV2|16
CASSRNRDGLNTEAFF